These 26 T cell receptor beta chains originate from one sample sequenced in a study of cytomegalovirus exposure and HLA in healthy donors. 60 Vbeta and 13 Jbeta primers were used in PCR. Method: immunoSEQ multiplex PCR; TCRdb's copy keeps in-frame clones and lacks some. The data contain around 100,000 clones, 76% of them singletons. Sequencing was performed on PBMCs. The receptors come from a man in his forties or fifties in good health and CMV-seronegative.

The chain couples TRBV6-5 to TRBJ1-5; 7 bases are a match to TRBD1. The CDR3 covers 14 residues. CDR1 is MNHEY, CDR2 SVGAGI, per germline. Germline trimming cut 4 bases from V and 4 bases from J; bases unmatched to any gene: 4. CDR3 coding DNA: TGTGCCAGCAGTTCCCAACAGGGGAATCAGCCCCAGCATTTT. Translated, it gives CASSSQQGNQPQHF.

V is TRBV27 and J is TRBJ2-1; maybe TRBD2 (5 bases). CDR1 is MNHEY, CDR2 SMNVEV, per germline (reference sequence). Trimming removed 1 base from V and 3 bases from J, with 13 bases in between. This CDR3 region has 16 residues. This CDR3 is CASSLWPGSIYNEQFF. CDR3 nucleotide sequence: TGTGCCAGCAGTTTATGGCCGGGGTCTATCTACAATGAGCAGTTCTTC.

Details on this clone: A junction boundary mismatches the germline segment, possibly from a read error. This chain links TRBV6-5 with TRBJ1-6, with 8 positions matching TRBD1. There are 14 residues in the CDR3. Germline assignment: CDR1 MNHEY and CDR2 SVGAGI. The CDR3 loop reads CASRPGQAISSLHF. In nucleotides, the CDR3 is TGTGCCAGCAGGCCGGGACAGGCTATTTCATCCCTCCACTTT.

Concerning this clone: An end of the junction differs from the germline gene, which may be a read error. This chain connects TRBV7-9 to TRBJ1-2; tentatively, D is TRBD1 (5 bases). This CDR3 has 12 amino acids. CDR1 and CDR2 from the germline V gene are SEHNR and FQNEAQ (reference sequence). The CDR3 nucleotides read TGTTCCAGCAGCCCCCCCCAGGGCCCCTACACCTTC. Translated, it gives CSSSPPQGPYTF.

This clone was observed once. The chain is built from TRBV21-1 and TRBJ1-2. TRBV21-1 is a documented pseudogene. The CDR3 length is 19 residues. CDR3 DNA sequence: TGTGCCAGCAGCAATAAAGTTCCAGGGCCGTTAAGGGGGGGCTATGGCTACACCTTC. Encoded protein: CASSNKVPGPLRGGYGYTF.

This chain uses TRBV2 with TRBJ1-2; D is perhaps TRBD1 (5 bases). Germline V CDR1 and CDR2: SNHLY, FYNNEI. The CDR3 loop spans 13 amino acids. V shed 2 bases and J shed 8 bases, with 12 bases lying between them. Written as DNA, the CDR3 is TGTGCCAGCAGTGAACGAGGCCAGGGAGGCTACACCTTC. Its protein product is CASSERGQGGYTF.

The chain uses TRBV28 and TRBJ1-6; D is possibly TRBD1 (6 bases). Trimming took off 2 bases at V and 4 bases at J, with 12 bases between the two ends. Germline V gene sequence: CDR1 MDHEN, CDR2 SYDVKM. The CDR3 length is 16 residues. The CDR3 DNA is TGTGCCAGCAGTTTAGGGGGCGGGCCATATAATTCACCCCTCCACTTT. Translation: CASSLGGGPYNSPLHF.

The chain uses TRBV10-2 and TRBJ1-1; TRBD1 matches at 9 bases. V gave up 8 bases and J gave up 4 bases; unmatched junction bases: 5. Germline CDR1 reads WSHSY; CDR2 reads SAAADI. The CDR3 is 13 residues long. The DNA for the CDR3 is TGCGCCAGCGGGACAGGGAAAGGCACTGAAGCTTTCTTT. Residues: CASGTGKGTEAFF.

This chain connects TRBV5-4 to TRBJ1-1, with 9 bases aligning to TRBD1. This CDR3 has 17 amino acids. The V gene's germline CDR1 is SGHNT and CDR2 YYREEE (reference sequence). The V and J ends lost 1 base and 4 bases, in that order; junction bases with no gene match: 11. CDR3 in amino acids: CASSLYRGLAGSTEAFF. CDR3 nucleotides: TGTGCCAGCAGCTTGTACAGGGGGCTTGCGGGGAGCACTGAAGCTTTCTTT. The full variable domain, with the rest looked up from reference TRBV5-4 and TRBJ1-1, is ETGVTQSPTHLIKTRGQQVTLRCSSQSGHNTVSWYQQALGQGPQFIFQYYREEENGRGNFPPRFSGLQFPNYSSELNVNALELDDSALYLCASSLYRGLAGSTEAFFGQGTRLTVV.

The chain employs TRBV6-5 and TRBJ2-7; 8 positions match TRBD1. Trimming removed 6 bases from V and 3 bases from J; junction bases left unmatched: 4. CDR3 length equals 13 residues. Per the germline V gene, CDR1 is MNHEY and CDR2 is SVGAGI. For the CDR3, the DNA is TGTGCCAGCAGCCGTGACAGGGGCTACGAGCAGTACGTC. Translation: CASSRDRGYEQYV.

This chain connects TRBV29-1 to TRBJ1-3; 8 nucleotides align to TRBD1. Trimming cost V 3 bases and J 8 bases; bases outside gene matches: 12. CDR3 length equals 15 residues. Germline V CDR1 and CDR2: SQVTM, ANQGSEA. The CDR3 sequence is CSVEWTGPRGDTIYF. CDR3 nucleotide sequence: TGCAGCGTTGAGTGGACAGGGCCTCGAGGGGACACCATATATTTT.

The chain has TRBV28 and TRBJ2-7; possibly TRBD1 for D (5 bases). The germline V gene has CDR1 MDHEN and CDR2 SYDVKM. The V gene lost 5 bases and the J gene lost 6 bases, with 20 bases spanning the gap. The CDR3 consists of 15 residues. The CDR3 sequence: CASSRLGPRSSEQYV. The CDR3 coding sequence is TGTGCCAGCAGTCGACTGGGGCCTAGAAGTTCCGAGCAGTACGTC.

The rearrangement links TRBV7-6 to TRBJ2-1; tentative D call: TRBD2 (7 bases). Trimming cost V 6 bases and J 8 bases, with 14 bases left between them. The CDR3 spans 13 residues. Germline V gene sequence: CDR1 SGHVS, CDR2 FNYEAQ. In DNA, the CDR3 is TGTGCCAGCAGACGGGGGGCCTTTGATGAGCAGTTCTTC. Encoded protein: CASRRGAFDEQFF.

V gene TRBV6-1 combines with J gene TRBJ1-2, with 7 bases lining up with TRBD1. Trimming at V came to 5 bases and at J to 4 bases, leaving 4 bases not matched to a gene. Germline CDR1 MNHNS, CDR2 SASEGT. CDR3 length: 13 amino acids. The CDR3 DNA sequence: TGTGCCAGCAGTTCAGGGGGAGGCTATGGCTACACCTTC. Translating it yields CASSSGGGYGYTF.

This rearrangement joins TRBV7-2 to TRBJ2-7; TRBD1 agrees at 7 bases. The ends lost 5 bases at V and 2 bases at J; junction bases unmatched: 6. This CDR3 comprises 14 residues. From germline, CDR1 is SGHTA and CDR2 FQGNSA. The CDR3 nucleotides read TGTGCCAGCAGCACCTTCGACAGGGCCTACGAGCAGTACGTC. Translating it yields CASSTFDRAYEQYV.

The gene calls are TRBV7-8 and TRBJ2-1; 8 bases are shared with TRBD1. The CDR3 contains 15 residues. Germline V gene lookup returns CDR1 SGHVS and CDR2 FQNEAQ. The V gene end was trimmed by 5 bases and the J gene end by 4 bases; junction bases not matched to a gene: 7. Written as DNA, the CDR3 is TGTGCCAGCAGCATACGACAGGGGCCGTACAATGAGCAGTTCTTC. This sequence encodes CASSIRQGPYNEQFF. The full variable domain, in which reference TRBV7-8 and TRBJ2-1 provide the parts outside the CDR3, is GAGVSQSPRYKVAKRGQDVALRCDPISGHVSLFWYQQALGQGPEFLTYFQNEAQLDKSGLPSDRFFAERPEGSVSTLKIQRTQQEDSAVYLCASSIRQGPYNEQFFGPGTRLTVL.

This chain connects TRBV7-3 to TRBJ2-1; D remains unclear. V lost 3 bases and J 0 bases, leaving 6 bases between the germline ends. The CDR3 loop spans 14 amino acids. Germline V gene lookup returns CDR1 SGHTA and CDR2 FQGTGA. The CDR3 bases are TGTGCCAGCAGCTTGTCGGGCTCCTACAATGAGCAGTTCTTC. Residues: CASSLSGSYNEQFF.

This clone was picked up a small number of times. V gene TRBV19 combines with J gene TRBJ2-7, with TRBD1 matching 10 bases. The length of the CDR3 is 15 residues. Germline values: CDR1 LNHDA, CDR2 SQIVND (reference sequence). With V trimmed by 7 bases and J by 2 bases, 8 bases remained unmatched. The CDR3 region has the DNA TGTGCCAGTACCACCTCCGGGACAGGGGCCTACGAGCAGTACTTC. Its protein product is CASTTSGTGAYEQYF.

V and J are TRBV7-9 and TRBJ2-3, with 8 bases identical to TRBD2. The germline CDR1 and CDR2 sequences are SEHNR and FQNEAQ (reference sequence). Trimming took 5 bases from V and 2 from J; bases not matched to a gene: 9. CDR3 length equals 16 residues. CDR3 coding DNA: TGTGCCAGCAGCCCGGCGATTAGCGGGGCCACAGATACGCAGTATTTT. Protein product: CASSPAISGATDTQYF.

The sample holds a few counts of this clone. The chain uses TRBV4-1 and TRBJ1-4, with TRBD1 identical over 11 bases. From germline, CDR1 is MGHRA and CDR2 YSYEKL. V shed 2 bases, J shed 7 bases, and the junction held 6 bases outside the gene matches. CDR3 length equals 16 residues. The CDR3 protein is CASSQSTGQGVEKLFF. The CDR3 nucleotides read TGCGCCAGCAGCCAAAGCACGGGACAGGGGGTTGAAAAACTGTTTTTT.

This clone was detected many times. V gene TRBV6-1 combines with J gene TRBJ2-7; TRBD1 matches at 10 bases. The junction had 16 bases not matched to a gene; V was cut back by 2 bases and J by 3 bases. The CDR3 sequence is 19 residues long. Germline CDR1 and CDR2: MNHNS and SASEGT. The CDR3 loop reads CASSELGLRPGQGIYEQYF. CDR3 sequence (DNA): TGTGCCAGCAGTGAACTCGGCCTGAGACCGGGACAGGGGATCTACGAGCAGTACTTC.

This clone was counted a single time. The gene calls are TRBV6-4 and TRBJ2-3; 10 bases map to TRBD2. This CDR3 contains 15 residues. V lost 3 bases and J lost 6; bases outside the gene matches: 6. Germline V gene data show CDR1 as MRHNA and CDR2 as SNTAGT. CDR3 DNA: TGTGCCAGCAGTGAGTCTAGCGGGGGAATGGATACGCAGTATTTT. Translation gives CASSESSGGMDTQYF.

This chain joins TRBV6-5 and TRBJ1-6, with TRBD1 identical over 8 bases. The germline V gene encodes CDR1 MNHEY and CDR2 SVGAGI. V was clipped by 6 bases and J by 7 bases; unmatched bases: 5. This CDR3 spans 14 amino acids. The DNA of the CDR3 is TGTGCCAGCAGACCCGGACAGGGCAATTCACCCCTCCACTTT. It codes for CASRPGQGNSPLHF.

This sequence joins TRBV9 and TRBJ2-3, with 11 bases identical to TRBD2. Unmatched junction bases numbered 3, after V lost 0 bases and J lost 6 bases. The CDR3 runs to 15 residues. Germline V gene lookup returns CDR1 SGDLS and CDR2 YYNGEE. The CDR3 DNA is TGTGCCAGCAGCGTAGGTAGCGGGGGGGCGGATACGCAGTATTTT. Amino acid sequence: CASSVGSGGADTQYF.

This clone occurred once. The J gene is TRBJ1-5, the V gene TRBV2; 7 bases are a match to TRBD1. The V gene's germline CDR1 is SNHLY and CDR2 FYNNEI. The CDR3 is 13 amino acids. After removal of 6 bases from V and 6 bases from J, the junction contained 5 bases not matched to a gene. DNA of the CDR3: TGTGCCAGCAGGCGGGACAGAGGTCAGCCCCAGCATTTT. Its translation is CASRRDRGQPQHF.

This chain joins TRBV5-1 and TRBJ1-2; D possibly corresponds to TRBD1 (5 bases). In germline, CDR1 is SGHRS, CDR2 YFSETQ. The CDR3 totals 14 residues. Trimming cost V 4 bases and J 2 bases, with 12 bases left between them. CDR3 loop: CASSRTPENYGYTF. CDR3 nucleotide sequence: TGCGCCAGCAGCCGGACACCCGAAAACTATGGCTACACCTTC.